Below, 7 T cell receptor beta chains from the same sample are listed, as sequenced in a study of T cells after yellow fever vaccination. TCRdb redid the calling of the 5' RACE reads with MiXCR, one entry per CDR3 protein. This table holds about 130,000 distinct CDR3 sequences, about 7.4% found once. Sequenced here: CD4+ T cells sorted from PBMCs, sampled approximately 11 days after the first yellow fever vaccination. The receptor set was obtained from a man younger than 35 who received the YFV17D yellow fever vaccine.

About this clonotype itself: A read error may produce the germline difference seen at one junction end. The chain combines TRBV7-6 with TRBJ1-5; D is possibly TRBD1 (5 bases). Germline CDR1 reads SGHVS; CDR2 reads FNYEAQ. The CDR3 spans 15 residues. The CDR3 here is CAGSQQSGLNQPQHF. Written as DNA, the CDR3 is TGTGCCGGCAGCCAACAATCGGGGCTCAATCAGCCCCAGCATTTT.

The sample holds many counts of this clonotype. This chain links TRBV27 with TRBJ2-7, with TRBD2 as a possible D gene (5 bases). Per germline, CDR1 MNHEY and CDR2 SMNVEV (reference sequence). This CDR3 is built from 14 residues. V shed 2 bases and J shed 3 bases, with 11 bases lying between them. The CDR3 DNA sequence: TGTGCCAGCAGTTTAATCGGACTGAGCTACGAGCAGTACTTC. It yields the protein CASSLIGLSYEQYF.

This clonotype was picked up many times. The chain links TRBV7-2 to TRBJ1-1, with 8 bases fitting TRBD1. Losses at the gene ends were 0 bases for V and 4 bases for J; bases not matched to a gene: 13. CDR1 is SGHTA, CDR2 FQGNSA, per germline. There are 18 residues in the CDR3. The CDR3 region is CASSLAFLRGRDSTEAFF. The CDR3, as DNA: TGTGCCAGCAGCTTAGCGTTCCTCAGGGGGCGCGACTCCACTGAAGCTTTCTTT.

This clonotype was recorded many times. The genes are TRBV20-1 and TRBJ2-3; TRBD1 aligns across 8 bases. CDR1 is DFQATT and CDR2 is SNEGSKA in the germline V gene (reference sequence). With 3 bases clipped from V and 10 bases from J, the junction kept 15 bases outside the gene matches. CDR3 size: 15 residues. The CDR3 sequence is CSASIGQGASLAQYF. CDR3 DNA: TGCAGTGCTAGTATAGGGCAGGGGGCCAGCTTAGCGCAGTATTTT.

This clonotype came up many times. CDR3 loop: CASSLKLDRQNEKLFF. The CDR3 DNA is TGTGCCAGCAGCTTGAAATTGGACAGGCAGAATGAAAAACTGTTTTTT. This chain joins TRBV11-2 and TRBJ1-4, with 7 bases that match TRBD1. This CDR3 has 16 residues. CDR1 SGHAT and CDR2 FQNNGV come from the germline V gene. The ends lost 3 bases at V and 5 bases at J; junction bases unmatched: 9.

This clonotype was counted at least ten times. The chain employs TRBV12-3 or TRBV12-4 and TRBJ2-7; 10 bases line up with TRBD2. CDR3 length: 14 amino acids. The V segment lost 4 bases and the J segment 7 bases; nucleotides outside the gene matches: 7. The CDR3 DNA reads TGTGCCAGCAGTTGGGCTAGCGGGGGAAGGGAGCAGTACTTC. It is translated as CASSWASGGREQYF.

The sample holds many counts of this clonotype. The chain joins TRBV6-1 to TRBJ1-5, with 11 bases lining up with TRBD1. This CDR3 has 20 residues. Looked up from germline, CDR1 is MNHNS and CDR2 is SASEGT. With V trimmed by 1 base and J by 1 base, 12 bases remained unmatched. The CDR3 DNA reads TGTGCCAGCAGTGAAGTAGCCGGGACAGGGGGGCCGAAGAGCAATCAGCCCCAGCATTTT. Translating gives CASSEVAGTGGPKSNQPQHF.